A single sample gave rise to the 24 T cell receptor beta chains below, sequenced in a study of blood T cells in healthy people across ages (dated by TCRdb to the mid-2010s). Libraries were built with 5' RACE. Sequencing relied on an Illumina HiSeq 2500. A second roughly 7 to 11 cycle PCR used a sample-barcoded 5' primer and a J-beta primer mix. The public reads were reprocessed in TCRdb via fastp at Q25 and MiXCR, keeping in-frame beta chains. Entries that share a CDR3 protein sequence are merged under the most common genes and DNA. The sample table shows roughly 1.6 million distinct CDR3 sequences, and almost 35% are seen once. The ten largest clones represent around 11% of the sample. The sequencing sample was made of blood. The receptors come from a woman aged 25 to 39 in good health.

DNA for the CDR3: TGTGCCAGCAGCCGCCGTGGGACAGGGGATGAAAAACTGTTTTTT. Amino acids: CASSRRGTGDEKLFF. The genes are TRBV7-9 and TRBJ1-4; 10 bases fit TRBD1. V shed 5 bases and J 6 bases; nucleotides not matched to a gene: 6. The CDR3 spans 15 residues. Germline CDR1 SEHNR, CDR2 FQNEAQ (reference sequence).

The table lists this clonotype with many counts. The V and J genes are TRBV29-1 and TRBJ2-5; tentatively, D is TRBD1 (6 bases). V was cut by 6 bases and J by 1 base, with 12 bases left in between. The CDR3 contains 13 residues. The germline V gene encodes CDR1 SQVTM and CDR2 ANQGSEA. CDR3 DNA sequence: TGCAGCGTCTCGAGGGGGATCCAAGAGACCCAGTACTTC. Translated, it gives CSVSRGIQETQYF. The complete variable domain, with remaining parts taken from reference TRBV29-1 and TRBJ2-5, reads SAVISQKPSRDICQRGTSLTIQCQVDSQVTMMFWYRQQPGQSLTLIATANQGSEATYESGFVIDKFPISRPNLTFSTLTVSNMSPEDSSIYLCSVSRGIQETQYFGPGTRLLVL.

This chain connects TRBV5-1 to TRBJ2-7, with a tentative D call TRBD1 (5 bases). Germline CDR1 reads SGHRS; CDR2 reads YFSETQ. This CDR3 is 13 amino acids long. Here the CDR3 DNA reads TGCGCAAAGCCCTCCAGGGTGCGGTACGAGCAGTACTTC. Amino acids: CAKPSRVRYEQYF.

The sample holds a few counts of this clonotype. V and J are TRBV6-5 and TRBJ2-7; 10 bases fit TRBD2. The CDR3 runs 15 residues. With 5 bases clipped from V and 2 bases from J, the junction kept 6 bases outside the gene matches. Germline V gene sequence: CDR1 MNHEY, CDR2 SVGAGI. This chain's CDR3 is CASSDATSGPYEQYF. The CDR3 DNA sequence: TGTGCCAGCAGTGACGCGACTAGCGGGCCCTACGAGCAGTACTTC.

The chain carries TRBV6-2 or TRBV6-3 and TRBJ2-1; D may be TRBD2 (5 bases). V was trimmed by 2 bases and J by 6 bases, leaving 11 bases between them. The germline CDR1 and CDR2 sequences are MNHEY and SVGEGT. The CDR3 runs to 14 residues. The CDR3 protein is CASSYGRGGNEQFF. Written as DNA, the CDR3 is TGTGCCAGCAGTTACGGACGGGGTGGCAATGAGCAGTTCTTC.

The chain is built from TRBV6-5 and TRBJ1-6; D is unclear. The CDR3 length is 13 residues. Trimming removed 2 bases at V and 8 bases at J, with 7 bases between. Germline V gene lookup returns CDR1 MNHEY and CDR2 SVGAGI. In DNA, the CDR3 is TGTGCCAGCAGTTACGCGGGTCATTCACCCCTCCACTTT. This gives the protein CASSYAGHSPLHF.

This clonotype has more than one count but fewer than ten. The rearrangement joins TRBV28 to TRBJ2-7; TRBD2 matches 13 bases. This CDR3 is built from 16 residues. V shed 3 bases and J 6 bases; nucleotides not matched to a gene: 8. The germline gives CDR1 MDHEN, CDR2 SYDVKM. In DNA, the CDR3 is TGTGCCAGCAGTTTGTTGGGGACTAGCGGGGCCCGCGAGCAGTACTTC. This sequence encodes CASSLLGTSGAREQYF.

The chain recombines TRBV20-1 with TRBJ1-2; D is undetermined. V was clipped by 6 bases and J by 2 bases, with 13 bases between them. Germline-derived CDR1 and CDR2 are DFQATT and SNEGSKA (reference sequence). This CDR3 has 13 residues. The CDR3 region is CSANPWQNYGYTF. The CDR3 nucleotides are TGCAGTGCAAATCCGTGGCAAAACTATGGCTACACCTTC.

This clonotype turned up a few times. The chain has TRBV12-3 or TRBV12-4 and TRBJ1-1, with 8 bases lining up with TRBD1. The trim removed 6 bases at V and 6 bases at J, leaving 9 bases unmatched. This CDR3 contains 14 residues. The CDR3 is CASSRQGPKSEAFF. CDR3 in DNA: TGTGCCAGCAGCCGACAGGGGCCTAAGTCTGAAGCTTTCTTT.

The chain joins TRBV20-1 to TRBJ2-1; 9 positions match TRBD2. Unmatched junction bases numbered 12, after V lost 5 bases and J lost 7 bases. Looked up from germline, CDR1 is DFQATT and CDR2 is SNEGSKA (reference sequence). The CDR3 spans 15 residues. CDR3 sequence reads: CSAANLAGDRNEQFF. CDR3 coding DNA: TGCAGTGCTGCCAATTTAGCGGGAGATAGGAATGAGCAGTTCTTC.

J is TRBJ2-7 and V is TRBV20-1; D uncertain. The germline gives CDR1 DFQATT, CDR2 SNEGSKA (reference sequence). V lost 7 bases and J lost 0, with 10 bases in between. The CDR3 extends over 12 amino acids. Here the CDR3 reads CSGQIYSYEQYF. CDR3 in DNA: TGCAGTGGTCAGATCTACTCCTACGAGCAGTACTTC.

This clonotype was counted ten times or more. The CDR3 loop reads CASSPRTRGDTQYF. CDR3 nucleotide sequence: TGTGCCAGCAGCCCCCGCACTAGGGGCGATACGCAGTATTTT. J is TRBJ2-3 and V is TRBV9; D might be TRBD1 or TRBD2, each matching 5 bases. The V end lost 4 bases, the J end lost 6 bases, and 15 bases lay between the germline ends. The CDR3 has 14 amino acids. Per germline, CDR1 SGDLS and CDR2 YYNGEE.

The chain couples TRBV20-1 to TRBJ2-7; D may correspond to TRBD1 or TRBD2 (5 bases each). The CDR3 spans 15 residues. The germline gives CDR1 DFQATT, CDR2 SNEGSKA (reference sequence). The V end was cut by 3 bases, the J end by 6 bases, with 21 bases between. The CDR3 region is CSARAGPQSGGEQYF. CDR3 coding DNA: TGCAGTGCTAGGGCCGGCCCACAGTCTGGGGGCGAGCAGTACTTC.

The chain recombines TRBV4-1 with TRBJ2-2; D call uncertain. The V end lost 0 bases, the J end lost 5 bases, and 10 bases lay between the germline ends. Per the germline V gene, CDR1 is MGHRA and CDR2 is YSYEKL. CDR3 length equals 15 residues. The CDR3 bases are TGCGCCAGCAGCCAAGAGGACCGATTTACCGGGGAGCTGTTTTTT. Its protein product is CASSQEDRFTGELFF.

This clonotype occurred once. A junction end diverges from the germline sequence, so it may reflect a read error. The J gene is TRBJ2-2, the V gene TRBV10-3; D possibly corresponds to TRBD2 (5 bases). The germline CDR1 and CDR2 sequences are ENHRY and SYGVKD. The CDR3 length is 19 residues. CDR3 sequence reads: CAISERPGVTATNTGELFF. In DNA, the CDR3 is TGTGCCATCAGTGAGCGCCCCGGTGTAACGGCTACGAACACCGGGGAGTTGTTTTTT.

The sample holds a few counts of this clonotype. This chain's CDR3 is CASSPGTGVGGGGDTQYF. The CDR3 region has the DNA TGTGCCAGCAGCCCAGGGACAGGGGTTGGAGGGGGCGGAGATACGCAGTATTTT. This sequence joins TRBV12-3 or TRBV12-4 and TRBJ2-3; 10 bases match TRBD1. The CDR3 is 18 amino acids. V lost 6 bases and J lost 5; bases outside the gene matches: 17.

The chain is built from TRBV24-1 and TRBJ2-3; no clear D. This CDR3 is 13 amino acids long. V lost 4 bases, J lost 2 bases, and 6 bases lay in between. In germline, CDR1 is KGHDR, CDR2 SFDVKD. The CDR3 loop is CATSDPHTDTQYF. The CDR3 region has the DNA TGTGCCACCAGTGACCCACACACAGATACGCAGTATTTT.

The chain couples TRBV7-3 to TRBJ2-1, with TRBD2 matching 11 bases. The V gene's germline CDR1 is SGHTA and CDR2 FQGTGA. Trimming removed 0 bases from V and 4 bases from J; junction bases left unmatched: 8. The CDR3 spans 18 residues. The CDR3 reads CASSLTIELAGVYNEQFF. In nucleotides, the CDR3 is TGTGCCAGCAGCTTAACGATCGAACTAGCGGGAGTGTACAATGAGCAGTTCTTC.

This clonotype came up a few times. The chain links TRBV13 to TRBJ2-5, with TRBD1 matching over 8 bases. The J segment lost 2 bases and the V segment lost 5 bases, leaving 13 bases of the junction unmatched. Per the germline V gene, CDR1 is PRHDT and CDR2 is FYEKMQ (reference sequence). The CDR3 has 17 residues. CDR3 DNA sequence: TGTGCCAGCAGCACCCGACAGGGGAGCCTTCTACAAGAGACCCAGTACTTC. Protein: CASSTRQGSLLQETQYF.

This clonotype was seen more than once but under ten times. One junction end does not reproduce the germline sequence, and a read error may be involved. The rearrangement joins TRBV12-3 or TRBV12-4 to TRBJ1-1; 7 nucleotides line up with TRBD1. The CDR3 consists of 14 residues. CDR3 amino acids: CASRGTAINTGAFF. Written as DNA, the CDR3 is TGTGCCAGCAGAGGGACAGCGATTAACACTGGAGCTTTCTTT.

This clonotype was detected ten times or more. The rearrangement uses TRBV4-1 and TRBJ1-6, with D unclear. CDR1 and CDR2 from the germline V gene are MGHRA and YSYEKL. V lost 2 bases and J lost 5, with 10 bases in between. The CDR3 sequence is 15 residues long. CDR3 coding DNA: TGCGCCAGCAGCCAATGGGCAGGCAATAATTCACCCCTCCACTTT. This gives the protein CASSQWAGNNSPLHF.

V usage is TRBV14 and J usage is TRBJ2-1, with 8 bases aligning to TRBD2. Germline CDR1 reads SGHDN; CDR2 reads FVKESK. The V and J ends lost 0 bases and 9 bases, in that order; junction bases with no gene match: 13. CDR3 length equals 17 residues. CDR3 sequence: CASSQEIPAGDVGEQFF. The CDR3 DNA is TGTGCCAGCAGCCAAGAAATTCCAGCGGGGGATGTCGGTGAGCAGTTCTTC.

This clonotype has a handful of counts. The chain joins TRBV6-1 to TRBJ2-5; D is unclear. V gave up 4 bases and J gave up 5 bases, with 11 bases separating them. Germline CDR1 MNHNS, CDR2 SASEGT. The CDR3 spans 13 residues. The CDR3 spells CASSVGDSETQYF. Written as DNA, the CDR3 is TGTGCCAGCAGTGTAGGCGATTCGGAGACCCAGTACTTC.

J is TRBJ2-6 and V is TRBV2, with D possibly matching TRBD2 (6 bases). V dropped 1 base and J dropped 1 base, with 8 bases sitting between them. This CDR3 spans 16 amino acids. Per germline, CDR1 SNHLY and CDR2 FYNNEI. CDR3 sequence: CASSEGAGSGANVLTF. CDR3 in DNA: TGTGCCAGCAGTGAAGGGGCGGGATCTGGGGCCAACGTCCTGACTTTC.